In its sample, the clone carrying this T cell receptor (beta chain) was seen many times. This entry belongs to a study of TIL therapy for anti-PD-1-resistant metastatic lung cancer. The time point here: pre-treatment sample, taken before nivolumab and TIL therapy. Pleural nodules or supraclavicular lymph nodes made up most of the excised metastases sampled. The germline CDR1 and CDR2 sequences are MDHEN and SYDVKM. This CDR3 spans 13 amino acids. V lost 6 bases and J lost 4; bases outside the gene matches: 6. This was the immunoSEQ v3 assay. Clones were sequenced by immunoSEQ multiplex PCR, and TCRdb holds only the in-frame ones, with some missing. The data show some 90,000 clones, around 71% seen once.

The chain employs TRBV28 and TRBJ2-7, with 7 nucleotides matching TRBD1. The sequence was obtained from a person aged 25 to 85 with non-small cell lung cancer. Sequenced here: tumor tissue, sampled at baseline. CDR3 sequence reads: CASSPTGTYEQYF. CDR3 DNA sequence: TGTGCCAGCAGCCCGACAGGGACGTACGAGCAGTACTTC.